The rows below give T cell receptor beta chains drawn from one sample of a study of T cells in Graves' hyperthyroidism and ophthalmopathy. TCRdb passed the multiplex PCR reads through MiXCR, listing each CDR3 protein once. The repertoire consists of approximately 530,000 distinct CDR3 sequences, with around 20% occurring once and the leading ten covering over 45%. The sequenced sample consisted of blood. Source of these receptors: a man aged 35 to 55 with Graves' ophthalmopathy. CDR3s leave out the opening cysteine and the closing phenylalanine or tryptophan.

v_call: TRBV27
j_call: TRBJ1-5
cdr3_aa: ASSFAAPGATESNQPQH

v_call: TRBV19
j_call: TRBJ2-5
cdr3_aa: ASSMALDTSSETQY

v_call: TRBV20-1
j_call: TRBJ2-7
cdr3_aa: SARDLGGYSYEQY

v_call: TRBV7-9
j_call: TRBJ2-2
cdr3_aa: ASSFEQNTGELF

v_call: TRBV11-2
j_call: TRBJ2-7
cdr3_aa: ASSSSGQGSYEQY

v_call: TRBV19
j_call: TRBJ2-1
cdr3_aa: ASSPRGQGAGYNEQF

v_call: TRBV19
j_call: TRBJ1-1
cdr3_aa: TSTPLLGGSTNTEAF

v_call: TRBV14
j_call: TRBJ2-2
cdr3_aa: ASSQGSPTGELF

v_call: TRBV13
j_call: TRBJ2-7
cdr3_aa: ASSPAGGEQY

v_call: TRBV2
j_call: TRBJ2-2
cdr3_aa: ASSLSRGGELF

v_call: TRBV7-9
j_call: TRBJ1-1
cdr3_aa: ASSHTGGARNTEAF

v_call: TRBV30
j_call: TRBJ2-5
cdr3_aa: AWGVRRQETQY

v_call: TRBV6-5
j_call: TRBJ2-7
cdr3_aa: ASSYSLAGTTYEQY

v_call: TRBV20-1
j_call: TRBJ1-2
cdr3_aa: SASDRGFYGYT

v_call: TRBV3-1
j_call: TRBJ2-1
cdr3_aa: ASSQDWGGSYNEQF

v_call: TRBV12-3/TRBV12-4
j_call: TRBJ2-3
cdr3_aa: ASDGISGTSTDTQY

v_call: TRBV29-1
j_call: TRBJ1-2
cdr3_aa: SVASLRNGYT

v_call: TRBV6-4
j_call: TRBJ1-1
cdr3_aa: ASSDHVRGAWWNTEAF

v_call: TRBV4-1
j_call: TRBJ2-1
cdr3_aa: ASKGTGGSYNEQF

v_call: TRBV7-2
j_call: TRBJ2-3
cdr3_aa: ASSYGQSTDTQY

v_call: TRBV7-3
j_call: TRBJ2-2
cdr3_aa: ASSLALAGEGGELV

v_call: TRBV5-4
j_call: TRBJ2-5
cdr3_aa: ASSLAGSPQETQY

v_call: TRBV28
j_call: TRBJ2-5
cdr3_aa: ASSFRGEQETQY

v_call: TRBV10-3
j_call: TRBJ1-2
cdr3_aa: AISESGQLNYGYT

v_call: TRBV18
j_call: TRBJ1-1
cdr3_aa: ASSPRDTEAF

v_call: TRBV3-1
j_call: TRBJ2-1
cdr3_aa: ASSQDSGGVPYNEQF

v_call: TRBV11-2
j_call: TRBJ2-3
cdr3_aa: ASSPGLAGGPDTQY

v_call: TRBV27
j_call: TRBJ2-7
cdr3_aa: ASSSETPGLGYEQY

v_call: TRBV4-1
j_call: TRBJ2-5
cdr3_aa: ASSPYGTSGGDAETQY

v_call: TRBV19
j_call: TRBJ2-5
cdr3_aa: ASSTTPGAYQETQY

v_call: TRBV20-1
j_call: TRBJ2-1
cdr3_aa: SASLELMSEF

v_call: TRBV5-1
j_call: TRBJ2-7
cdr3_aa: ASSLVASGRYEQY

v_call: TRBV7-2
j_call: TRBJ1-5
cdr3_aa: ASSTAGGNQPQH

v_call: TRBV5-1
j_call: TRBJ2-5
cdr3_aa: ASSLRIGPGLAGLIETQY

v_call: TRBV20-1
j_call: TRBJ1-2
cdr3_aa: SASEGASYGYT

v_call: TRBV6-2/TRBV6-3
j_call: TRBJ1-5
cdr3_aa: ASSYGHTGKVASRQPQH

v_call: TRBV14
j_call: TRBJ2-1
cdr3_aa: ASSQESGLPGYNEQF

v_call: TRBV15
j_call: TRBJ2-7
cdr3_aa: ATSRDRRDTTYEQY

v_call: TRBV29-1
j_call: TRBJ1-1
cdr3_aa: SVEFGGTEAF

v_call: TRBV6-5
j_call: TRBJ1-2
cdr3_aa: ASSYPEEGGYGYT

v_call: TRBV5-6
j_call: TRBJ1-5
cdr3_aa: ASSSTGTGGYQPQH

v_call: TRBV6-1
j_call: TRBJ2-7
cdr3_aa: ASSRIAGGPGYEQC

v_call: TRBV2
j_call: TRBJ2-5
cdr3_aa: ASSLDYLGAETQY

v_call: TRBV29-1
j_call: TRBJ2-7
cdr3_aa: SVVYGINYEQY

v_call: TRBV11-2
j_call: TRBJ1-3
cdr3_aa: ASSPRFEGAGNTIY

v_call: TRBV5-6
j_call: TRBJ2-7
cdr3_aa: ASSSRRLPGKSGTYEQY

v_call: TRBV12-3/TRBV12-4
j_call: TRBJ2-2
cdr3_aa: ASSLASGRTSGELF

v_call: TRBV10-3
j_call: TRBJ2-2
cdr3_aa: ATKRTSGENTGELF

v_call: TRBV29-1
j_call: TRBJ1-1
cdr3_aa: SATQGEGVTEAF

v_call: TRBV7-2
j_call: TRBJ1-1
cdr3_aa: ASSSVPGGMNTEAF

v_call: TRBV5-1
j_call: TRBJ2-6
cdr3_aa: ASSLRGSGANVLT